The 28 T cell receptor beta chains given below trace back to one sample, sequenced in a study of metastatic and nonmetastatic thyroid tumors. All patients were treatment-naive before thyroid surgery. With MiXCR, TCRdb reprocessed the PCR reads. The sample holds about 19,000 clones, 25% to 30% seen once. The sequencing sample was made of blood. The receptors were sampled from a male donor with papillary thyroid cancer or a benign thyroid nodule (not recorded which). Some clones in this sample may be carry-over from other donors' samples.

V and J are TRBV7-9 and TRBJ1-1; the D is unclear. Germline CDR1 is SEHNR and CDR2 is FQNEAQ (reference sequence). The CDR3 length is 14 residues. Trimming took off 5 bases at V and 6 bases at J, with 16 bases between the two ends. This CDR3 reads CASSPGLEEAEAFF. The CDR3, as DNA: TGTGCCAGCAGCCCCGGTCTCGAGGAAGCTGAAGCTTTCTTT.

This clone came up many times. V is TRBV25-1 and J is TRBJ2-7; D unresolved. Germline V gene sequence: CDR1 MGHDK, CDR2 SYGVNS. CDR3 length: 13 amino acids. Trimming pared 4 bases from V and 0 bases from J, leaving 7 bases between. DNA for the CDR3: TGTGCCAGCAGTGTGGCCTACTCCTACGAGCAGTACTTC. Translation gives CASSVAYSYEQYF.

The J gene is TRBJ2-1, the V gene TRBV9; TRBD2 matches at 12 bases. Per the germline V gene, CDR1 is SGDLS and CDR2 is YYNGEE. The CDR3 is made up of 15 amino acids. V lost 0 bases, J lost 10 bases, and 5 bases stayed unmatched. The CDR3 spells CASSVEGLAGNEQFF. CDR3 nucleotides: TGTGCCAGCAGCGTAGAAGGACTAGCGGGAAACGAGCAGTTCTTC.

V is TRBV9 and J is TRBJ2-1; 8 bases align to TRBD2. Looked up from germline, CDR1 is SGDLS and CDR2 is YYNGEE. The V segment lost 0 bases and the J segment 6 bases; nucleotides outside the gene matches: 5. CDR3 size: 15 residues. Here the CDR3 DNA reads TGTGCCAGCAGCGTAGGAGCGGGAGTACTCAATGAGCAGTTCTTC. Translating gives CASSVGAGVLNEQFF.

The chain has TRBV2 and TRBJ2-7; no definite D call. Germline V lookup: CDR1 SNHLY, CDR2 FYNNEI. This CDR3 comprises 13 residues. Between the trimmed V and J ends, which lost 7 bases and 12 bases, there was a span of 22 bases. The CDR3 nucleotides are TGTGCCAGCACCAGAGTCGGAGCTCAAGAGTGGTACTTC. The encoded protein is CASTRVGAQEWYF.

This clone was seen a handful of times. This rearrangement joins TRBV6-5 to TRBJ1-2, with TRBD1 matching over 10 bases. With 5 bases clipped from V and 3 bases from J, the junction kept 12 bases outside the gene matches. Germline V gene data show CDR1 as MNHEY and CDR2 as SVGAGI. The CDR3 consists of 17 residues. CDR3 in amino acids: CASSTRDRGPRDYGYTF. The CDR3 nucleotides read TGTGCCAGCAGTACTCGGGACAGGGGCCCAAGGGACTATGGCTACACCTTC.

A few counts support this clone. The CDR3 sequence: CASRGAEGMNTEAFF. In DNA form, the CDR3 reads TGTGCCAGCAGAGGGGCGGAAGGAATGAACACTGAAGCTTTCTTT. The chain has TRBV28 and TRBJ1-1; TRBD1 might be the D (5 bases). CDR1 is MDHEN, CDR2 SYDVKM, per germline. The CDR3 is 15 amino acids. Trimming removed 6 bases from V and 0 bases from J, with 14 bases in between.

This clone appeared many times. With a much larger clone just one base away, this may be a read error. The same CDR3 can be traced to other DNA sequences in this sample. The rearrangement links TRBV28 to TRBJ2-3, with D possibly TRBD2 on 6 matching bases. Germline V gene lookup returns CDR1 MDHEN and CDR2 SYDVKM. This CDR3 contains 14 residues. Trimming left V 3 bases short and J 3 bases short, with 10 bases between. The CDR3 loop is CASSFISGTDTQYF. Written as DNA, the CDR3 is TGTGCCAGCAGTTTTATTAGCGGTACAGATACGCAGTATTTT.

The rearrangement joins TRBV11-2 to TRBJ2-7, with a tentative D call TRBD2 (6 bases). Per germline, CDR1 SGHAT and CDR2 FQNNGV. Trimming pared 1 base from V and 2 bases from J, leaving 12 bases between. The CDR3 has 15 amino acids. CDR3 sequence (DNA): TGTGCCAGCAGCTTAGTCGGGAGTAAGGCCTACGAGCAGTACTTC. Translation gives CASSLVGSKAYEQYF.

The V gene is TRBV11-3, the J gene TRBJ1-1; D perhaps matches TRBD1 (6 bases). In germline, CDR1 is SGHNT, CDR2 YENEEA. V dropped 4 bases and J dropped 1 base, with 10 bases sitting between them. CDR3 size: 14 residues. The CDR3 region is CASSSGAGNTEAFF. The DNA of the CDR3 is TGTGCCAGCAGCTCGGGGGCAGGGAACACTGAAGCTTTCTTT.

The chain couples TRBV6-5 to TRBJ2-7, with TRBD1 identical over 10 bases. The CDR3 runs 15 residues. Germline V gene sequence: CDR1 MNHEY, CDR2 SVGAGI. J gave up 6 bases and V 0 bases, and 5 bases lay outside the gene matches. The CDR3 bases are TGTGCCAGCAGTTACTCCGGGACAGGGGACGGCGAGCAGTACTTC. This encodes CASSYSGTGDGEQYF.

This clone is labeled medium-sized. This sequence joins TRBV3-1 and TRBJ2-7; 8 nucleotides match TRBD2. Per the germline V gene, CDR1 is LGHDT and CDR2 is YNNKEL (reference sequence). V was pared by 1 base and J by 2 bases, with 7 bases of the junction left unmatched. The CDR3 consists of 16 residues. CDR3 residues: CASSQGNLRGAYEQYF. Here the CDR3 DNA reads TGTGCCAGCAGCCAAGGAAATTTGCGGGGGGCCTACGAGCAGTACTTC.

V usage is TRBV7-2 and J usage is TRBJ1-1, with D unresolved. The V end was cut by 5 bases, the J end by 0 bases, with 7 bases between. CDR3 length: 13 residues. From germline, CDR1 is SGHTA and CDR2 FQGNSA. As DNA, the CDR3 is TGTGCCAGCAGCCCAATGATGAACACTGAAGCTTTCTTT. Translation gives CASSPMMNTEAFF.

This clone was detected ten times or more. J is TRBJ1-5 and V is TRBV7-9; 8 bases map to TRBD1. Germline V CDR1 and CDR2: SEHNR, FQNEAQ (reference sequence). With V trimmed by 4 bases and J by 11 bases, 19 bases remained unmatched. The CDR3 is made up of 17 amino acids. The CDR3 DNA sequence: TGTGCCAGCAGCTCCGGGACAGGAGGCTTAGGCGTTTGGGCCCAGCATTTT. The encoded protein is CASSSGTGGLGVWAQHF.

This clone was observed a few times. The chain uses TRBV12-3 or TRBV12-4 and TRBJ2-2, with 12 bases aligning to TRBD2. This CDR3 region has 15 residues. V trimming: 6 bases; J trimming: 11 bases; junction bases outside the gene matches: 10. In DNA, the CDR3 is TGTGCCAGCAGACGACTAGCGGGGGACTTAGTAGAGCTGTTTTTT. It translates to CASRRLAGDLVELFF.

This clone was seen ten or more times. The chain uses TRBV10-3 and TRBJ2-5; no clear D. The germline V gene encodes CDR1 ENHRY and CDR2 SYGVKD. This CDR3 has 12 residues. V lost 2 bases to trimming and J lost 0 bases, with 1 base between them. CDR3 sequence: CAISEHQETQYF. In DNA form, the CDR3 reads TGTGCCATCAGTGAGCACCAAGAGACCCAGTACTTC.

This clone was counted many times. This chain joins TRBV29-1 and TRBJ2-3; no clear D gene. The V end lost 5 bases, the J end lost 0 bases, and 9 bases lay between the germline ends. Looked up from germline, CDR1 is SQVTM and CDR2 is ANQGSEA. The CDR3 is made up of 13 amino acids. This chain's CDR3 is CSVLGDSTDTQYF. The CDR3 nucleotides read TGCAGCGTTCTTGGCGATAGCACAGATACGCAGTATTTT.

A remark on this clone: As the CDR3 is not closed by the conserved phenylalanine or tryptophan, this likely results from a read error. This chain connects TRBV9 to TRBJ1-2; no clear D gene. Germline values: CDR1 SGDLS, CDR2 YYNGEE. The CDR3 spans 12 residues. Trimming removed 4 bases at V and 1 base at J, with 5 bases between. In DNA form, the CDR3 reads TGTGCCAGCAGCCTAAGTAACTATGGCTACACCGGC. The encoded protein is CASSLSNYGYTG.

This clone was detected only a few times. This rearrangement joins TRBV12-3 or TRBV12-4 to TRBJ2-1; TRBD1 is a possible D gene (6 bases). The CDR3 extends over 13 amino acids. V dropped 3 bases and J dropped 7 bases, with 10 bases sitting between them. CDR3 in DNA: TGTGCCAGCAGTTTGGGGGCGAGGAATGAGCAGTTCTTC. Amino acid sequence: CASSLGARNEQFF.

This clone was recorded many times. The chain uses TRBV28 and TRBJ2-5; 12 bases are a match to TRBD2. Trimming cost V 7 bases and J 5 bases; bases outside gene matches: 11. The CDR3 consists of 16 residues. Germline CDR1 MDHEN, CDR2 SYDVKM. The CDR3 spells CASIGTSGLIGETQYF. CDR3 coding DNA: TGTGCCAGCATCGGGACTAGCGGGCTTATAGGCGAGACCCAGTACTTC. The complete variable domain, with remaining parts taken from reference TRBV28 and TRBJ2-5, reads DVKVTQSSRYLVKRTGEKVFLECVQDMDHENMFWYRQDPGLGLRLIYFSYDVKMKEKGDIPEGYSVSREKKERFSLILESASTNQTSMYLCASIGTSGLIGETQYFGPGTRLLVL.

This clone is classed as medium-sized. The genes are TRBV5-1 and TRBJ1-2; the D is unclear. Trimming removed 0 bases at V and 7 bases at J, with 13 bases between. Per germline, CDR1 SGHRS and CDR2 YFSETQ. This CDR3 spans 14 amino acids. CDR3 DNA sequence: TGCGCCAGCAGCTTGGCGGGGAAAGGTCGTGGCTACACCTTC. Translated: CASSLAGKGRGYTF.

This clone was picked up a small number of times. DNA of the CDR3: TGTGCCACCAGTGATTTTCAGGGGTCCGATGAGCAGTTCTTC. Amino acids: CATSDFQGSDEQFF. The J gene is TRBJ2-1, the V gene TRBV24-1; weak D call: TRBD1 (6 bases). This CDR3 region has 14 residues. Deletions cut 1 base from V and 8 bases from J, with 11 bases between. The germline V gene encodes CDR1 KGHDR and CDR2 SFDVKD.

This clone qualifies as medium-sized (0.01 to 0.1%). V gene TRBV7-2 combines with J gene TRBJ2-1, with D maybe TRBD2 (6 bases). The germline V gene encodes CDR1 SGHTA and CDR2 FQGNSA. Deletions cut 1 base from V and 6 bases from J, with 19 bases between. This CDR3 is 17 amino acids long. The CDR3: CASSLGGISGNVNEQFF. In DNA, the CDR3 is TGTGCCAGCAGCTTAGGAGGTATTAGCGGTAACGTCAATGAGCAGTTCTTC.

This clone has more than one count but fewer than ten. The genes are TRBV28 and TRBJ1-3; the match to TRBD1 covers 9 bases. The germline V gene has CDR1 MDHEN and CDR2 SYDVKM. CDR3 length: 17 amino acids. The V and J ends lost 6 bases and 0 bases, in that order; junction bases with no gene match: 9. CDR3 in amino acids: CASRDRGQGLSGNTIYF. As DNA, the CDR3 is TGTGCCAGCAGGGACCGGGGACAGGGTCTCTCTGGAAACACCATATATTTT.

The chain couples TRBV11-2 to TRBJ1-2; TRBD1 might be the D (6 bases). CDR1 is SGHAT, CDR2 FQNNGV, per germline. Trimming stripped 1 base from V and 4 bases from J, with 10 bases between. This CDR3 is built from 14 residues. The CDR3 DNA follows: TGTGCCAGCAGCTTAGCGCAGGGGAGCTATGGCTACACCTTC. Residues: CASSLAQGSYGYTF.

Notes on this clone: Being one base from a much bigger clone, this may be a read error. A read error is likely, as this CDR3 ends without the conserved phenylalanine or tryptophan. CDR3 region: CAISQDRETQYL. The CDR3 DNA follows: TGTGCCATCAGCCAAGATAGAGAGACCCAGTACCTC. The chain recombines TRBV4-2 with TRBJ2-5; D gene uncertain. The CDR3 totals 12 residues. Germline values: CDR1 LGHNA, CDR2 YNFKEQ.

The table lists this clone with many counts. J is TRBJ2-3 and V is TRBV9; no clear D gene. The CDR3 is 16 amino acids. Trimming stripped 0 bases from V and 0 bases from J, with 11 bases between. Germline-derived CDR1 and CDR2 are SGDLS and YYNGEE. The chain's CDR3 is CASSVGLTPSTDTQYF. CDR3 sequence (DNA): TGTGCCAGCAGCGTAGGGTTAACCCCTAGCACAGATACGCAGTATTTT.

The chain joins TRBV5-1 to TRBJ2-3; D perhaps matches TRBD2 (6 bases). Germline CDR1 SGHRS, CDR2 YFSETQ. The germline V and J ends were trimmed by 2 bases and 2 bases, with 21 bases remaining between them. This CDR3 comprises 18 residues. The CDR3 here is CASSFGGLAGRLTDTQYF. CDR3 nucleotides: TGCGCCAGCAGCTTTGGTGGGCTCGCGGGACGGCTCACAGATACGCAGTATTTT.